What follows describes a single T cell receptor beta chain. Antigen: not known. The PCR used 60 Vbeta and 13 Jbeta primers. The table came from immunoSEQ multiplex PCR; TCRdb's copy has only in-frame clones and leaves some out. Of around 140,000 clones listed, around 78% are singletons. This CDR3 region has 15 residues. Trimming cost V 6 bases and J 2 bases; bases outside gene matches: 5. Germline-derived CDR1 and CDR2 are KGHSH and LQKENI. This sample was taken from a study of cytomegalovirus exposure and HLA in healthy donors. Notes on the study in general: The authors excluded some V segments, including TRBV6-2 and TRBV6-3, as indistinguishable.

Everyone who donated was a healthy bone marrow donor. This TCR came from a woman aged 18-29 years in good health and CMV-seropositive. Sequencing was carried out using PBMCs. The chain carries TRBV18 and TRBJ2-3; 10 positions match TRBD2. CDR3 amino acids: CASSLAGAHTDTQYF. CDR3 nucleotides: TGTGCCAGCTCGCTAGCGGGGGCCCACACAGATACGCAGTATTTT.